The sequence of this TCR beta chain was determined in a study of beta chain features in type 1 diabetes. Study-level information: Regarding age, gender and cell yields, patients proved similar to healthy donors.

Reverse transcription of all isolated RNA meant that expressed TCRB transcripts were sequenced. Here immunoSEQ multiplex PCR was the method, and the copy in TCRdb shows in-frame clones only, minus some. The profile covers hundreds of thousands of clones, with roughly 16% appearing a single time and approximately 0.093% taken by the ten largest. Germline V gives CDR1 SQVTM, CDR2 ANQGSEA. The CDR3 runs to 11 residues. For this clone: Its target is unknown.

Study outcomes and limitations: When VDJ junctions were examined, type 1 diabetes patients showed fewer insertions and more deletions. The similarity of naive, central memory and Treg TCRB repertoires appeared greater among patients than among healthy donors. Patients and controls would be equally affected if PCR favored shorter templates.

The source material was naive CD4+ T cells from blood. This chain uses TRBV29-1 with TRBJ1-2, with D possibly TRBD1 on 5 matching bases. This receptor was identified in a man aged 18 to 30 in good health. The CDR3 here is CQGETDYGYTF. CDR3 nucleotide sequence: TGCCAAGGGGAGACCGACTATGGCTACACCTTC. Full variable domain (outside the CDR3, taken from reference TRBV29-1 and TRBJ1-2): SAVISQKPSRDICQRGTSLTIQCQVDSQVTMMFWYRQQPGQSLTLIATANQGSEATYESGFVIDKFPISRPNLTFSTLTVSNMSPEDSSIYLCQGETDYGYTFGSGTRLTVV.